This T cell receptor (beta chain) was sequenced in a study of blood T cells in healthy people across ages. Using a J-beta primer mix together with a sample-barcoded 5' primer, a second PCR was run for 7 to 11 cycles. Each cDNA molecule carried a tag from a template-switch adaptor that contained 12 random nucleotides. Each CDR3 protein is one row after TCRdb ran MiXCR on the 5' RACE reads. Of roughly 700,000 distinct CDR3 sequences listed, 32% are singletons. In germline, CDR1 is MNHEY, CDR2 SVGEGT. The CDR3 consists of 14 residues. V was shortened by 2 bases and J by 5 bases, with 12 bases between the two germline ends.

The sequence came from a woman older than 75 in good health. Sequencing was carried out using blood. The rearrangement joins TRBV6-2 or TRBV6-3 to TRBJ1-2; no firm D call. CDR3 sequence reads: CASSYRQESYGYTF. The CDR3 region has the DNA TGTGCCAGCAGTTACAGACAAGAGTCTTATGGCTACACCTTC.